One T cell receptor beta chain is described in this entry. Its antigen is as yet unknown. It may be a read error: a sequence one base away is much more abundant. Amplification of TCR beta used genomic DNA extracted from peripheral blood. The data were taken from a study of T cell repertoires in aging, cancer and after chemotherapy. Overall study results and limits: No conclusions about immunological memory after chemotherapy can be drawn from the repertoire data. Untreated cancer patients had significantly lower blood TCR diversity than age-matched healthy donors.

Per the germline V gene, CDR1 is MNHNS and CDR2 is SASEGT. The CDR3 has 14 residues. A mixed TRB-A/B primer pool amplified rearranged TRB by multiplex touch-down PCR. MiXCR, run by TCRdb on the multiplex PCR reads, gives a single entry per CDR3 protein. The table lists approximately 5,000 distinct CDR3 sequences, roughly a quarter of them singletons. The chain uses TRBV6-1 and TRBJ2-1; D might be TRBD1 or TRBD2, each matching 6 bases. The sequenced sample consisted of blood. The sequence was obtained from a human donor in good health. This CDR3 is CARSVTGGSYEQFF. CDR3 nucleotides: TGTGCCAGAAGTGTGACAGGAGGGTCTTATGAGCAGTTCTTC.